The text below deals with one TCR beta chain. The data were obtained in a study of blood T cell repertoires in COVID-19. Across the study: Italy, Spain and the United States were the sources of the convalescent and acute COVID-19 samples. T cells, B-cell-depleted T cells, or PBMCs supplied cDNA or gDNA.

Original methodology: From reference gene primer amplification, estimates of nucleated cell counts were derived. Sequenced by immunoSEQ multiplex PCR; TCRdb stores in-frame clones only, minus some. The V and J calls and clone size were taken over from that table, and D and trimming were inferred from the DNA. The sample carries 68,000 or so clones, about 91% recorded once. The CDR3 spans 17 residues. Germline assignment: CDR1 LGHNT and CDR2 FRNRAP. Trimming pared 7 bases from V and 4 bases from J, leaving 22 bases between. The chain links TRBV12-5 to TRBJ2-2; a weak D match, TRBD1 (6 bases). The receptor's source is a man aged 50-60 years with active COVID-19. The specimen was peripheral blood. In DNA, the CDR3 is TGTGCTAGTGCCTCCCCGAAGTACAGGGTGGGCACCGGGGAGCTGTTTTTT. This codes for CASASPKYRVGTGELFF.